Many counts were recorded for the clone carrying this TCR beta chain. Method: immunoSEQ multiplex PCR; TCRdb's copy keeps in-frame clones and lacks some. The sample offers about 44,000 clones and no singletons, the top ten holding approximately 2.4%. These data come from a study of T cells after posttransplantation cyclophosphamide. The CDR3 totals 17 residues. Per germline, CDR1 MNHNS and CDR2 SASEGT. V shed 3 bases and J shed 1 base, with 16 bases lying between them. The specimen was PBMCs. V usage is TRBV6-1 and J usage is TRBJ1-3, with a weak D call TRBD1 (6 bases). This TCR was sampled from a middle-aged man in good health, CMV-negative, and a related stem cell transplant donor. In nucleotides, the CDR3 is TGTGCCAGCAGTGATAGTTTTCAGGGGAATTCTGGAAACACCATATATTTT. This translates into CASSDSFQGNSGNTIYF.